This T cell receptor beta chain was sequenced for a study of T cells in Graves' hyperthyroidism and ophthalmopathy. The CDR3 loop spans 15 amino acids. V was trimmed by 4 bases and J by 0 bases, leaving 13 bases between them. Ten or more counts support this clonotype. The definition of stable Graves' hyperthyroidism was no ophthalmopathy progression within 18 months. Amplification of TCR beta CDR3 regions was performed using RNA transcripts as template. Initially, a first-round RT-PCR of the TCR CDR3 employed the HTBI primer set. In TCRdb, the multiplex PCR reads were re-called with MiXCR into one record per CDR3 protein. The table has under 800,000 distinct CDR3 sequences, about 15% seen once.

The TCR originated in a woman younger than 35 with Graves' hyperthyroidism. The chain couples TRBV12-3 or TRBV12-4 to TRBJ2-7, with D perhaps TRBD1 (5 bases). Sequenced: blood. The CDR3 loop reads CASSSRQRPSYEQYF. In DNA, the CDR3 is TGTGCCAGCAGTTCAAGACAGAGACCCTCCTACGAGCAGTACTTC.